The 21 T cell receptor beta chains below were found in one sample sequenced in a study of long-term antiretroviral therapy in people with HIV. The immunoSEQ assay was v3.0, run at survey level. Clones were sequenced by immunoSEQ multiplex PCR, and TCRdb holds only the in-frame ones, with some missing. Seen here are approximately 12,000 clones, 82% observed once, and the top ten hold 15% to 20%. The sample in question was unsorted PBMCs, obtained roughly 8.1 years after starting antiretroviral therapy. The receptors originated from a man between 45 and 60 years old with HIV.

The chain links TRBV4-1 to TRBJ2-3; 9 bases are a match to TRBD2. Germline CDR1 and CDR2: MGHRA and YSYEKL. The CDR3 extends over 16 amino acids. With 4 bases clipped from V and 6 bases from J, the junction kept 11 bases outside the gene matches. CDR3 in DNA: TGCGCCAGCAGCCTAGGACTGACTAGCGGATCCGATACGCAGTATTTT. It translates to CASSLGLTSGSDTQYF.

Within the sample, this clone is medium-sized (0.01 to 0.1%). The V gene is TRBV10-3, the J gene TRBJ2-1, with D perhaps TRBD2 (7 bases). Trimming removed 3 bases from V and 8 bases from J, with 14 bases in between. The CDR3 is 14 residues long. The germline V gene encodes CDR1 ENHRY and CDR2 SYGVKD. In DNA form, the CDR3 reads TGTGCCATCAGTGATGGGGGGGGCTTGGATGAGCAGTTCTTC. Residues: CAISDGGGLDEQFF.

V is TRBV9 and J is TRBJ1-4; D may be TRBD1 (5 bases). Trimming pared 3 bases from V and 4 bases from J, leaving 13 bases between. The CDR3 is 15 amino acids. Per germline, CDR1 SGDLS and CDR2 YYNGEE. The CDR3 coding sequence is TGTGCCAGCAGCGCTGGGGGAGGTAATAATGAAAAACTGTTTTTT. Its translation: CASSAGGGNNEKLFF.

DNA for the CDR3: TGTGCCAGCAGCGGAGGGACACAAAACAATGAGCAGTTCTTC. Translating gives CASSGGTQNNEQFF. V and J are TRBV9 and TRBJ2-1, with D maybe TRBD1 (6 bases). The CDR3 is made up of 14 amino acids. From germline, CDR1 is SGDLS and CDR2 YYNGEE. Between the trimmed V and J ends, which lost 3 bases and 5 bases, there was a span of 12 bases. The whole variable domain, remainder taken from reference TRBV9 and TRBJ2-1, is DSGVTQTPKHLITATGQRVTLRCSPRSGDLSVYWYQQSLDQGLQFLIQYYNGEERAKGNILERFSAQQFPDLHSELNLSSLELGDSALYFCASSGGTQNNEQFFGPGTRLTVL.

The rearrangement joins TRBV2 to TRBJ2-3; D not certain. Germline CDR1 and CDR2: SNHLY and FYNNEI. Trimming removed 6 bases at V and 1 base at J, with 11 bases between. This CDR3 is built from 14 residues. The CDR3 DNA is TGTGCCAGCAGCCTTAAACCCGGCACAGATACGCAGTATTTT. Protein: CASSLKPGTDTQYF.

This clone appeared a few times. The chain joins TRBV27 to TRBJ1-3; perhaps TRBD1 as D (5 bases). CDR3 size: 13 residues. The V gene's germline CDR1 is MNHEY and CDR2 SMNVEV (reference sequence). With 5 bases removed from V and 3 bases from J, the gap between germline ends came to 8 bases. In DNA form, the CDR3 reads TGTGCCAGCAGTCAGGGCGGTGGAAACACCATATATTTT. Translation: CASSQGGGNTIYF.

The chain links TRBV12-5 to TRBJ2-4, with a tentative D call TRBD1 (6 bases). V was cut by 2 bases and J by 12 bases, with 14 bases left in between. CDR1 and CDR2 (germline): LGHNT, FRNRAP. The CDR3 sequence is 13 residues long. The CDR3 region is CASGLPPGQHQYF. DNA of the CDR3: TGTGCTAGTGGTTTGCCCCCCGGACAGCATCAGTACTTC. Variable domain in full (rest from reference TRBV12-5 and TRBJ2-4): DARVTQTPRHKVTEMGQEVTMRCQPILGHNTVFWYRQTMMQGLELLAYFRNRAPLDDSGMPKDRFSAEMPDATLATLKIQPSEPRDSAVYFCASGLPPGQHQYFGAGTRLSVL.

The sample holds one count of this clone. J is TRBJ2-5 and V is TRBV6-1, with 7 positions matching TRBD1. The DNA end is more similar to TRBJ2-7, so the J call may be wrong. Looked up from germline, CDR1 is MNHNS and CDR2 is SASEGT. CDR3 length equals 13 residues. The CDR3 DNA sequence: TGTGCCAGCAGTGAGACAGGGTACTACGAGCAGTACTTC. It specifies CASSETGYYEQYF.

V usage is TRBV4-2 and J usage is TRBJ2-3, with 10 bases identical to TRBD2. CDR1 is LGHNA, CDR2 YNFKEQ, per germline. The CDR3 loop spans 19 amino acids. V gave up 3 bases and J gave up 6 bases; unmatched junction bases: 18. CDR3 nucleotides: TGTGCCAGCAGCCAGCCATCAGGGCTAGCGGGGGCCCCAAGGGATACGCAGTATTTT. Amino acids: CASSQPSGLAGAPRDTQYF.

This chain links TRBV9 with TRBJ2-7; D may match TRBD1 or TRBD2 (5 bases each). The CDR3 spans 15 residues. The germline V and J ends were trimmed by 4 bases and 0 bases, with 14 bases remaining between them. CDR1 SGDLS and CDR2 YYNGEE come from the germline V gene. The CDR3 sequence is CASSPSGGPSYEQYF. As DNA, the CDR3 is TGTGCCAGCAGCCCGAGTGGGGGACCCTCCTACGAGCAGTACTTC. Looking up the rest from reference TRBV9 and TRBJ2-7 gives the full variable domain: DSGVTQTPKHLITATGQRVTLRCSPRSGDLSVYWYQQSLDQGLQFLIQYYNGEERAKGNILERFSAQQFPDLHSELNLSSLELGDSALYFCASSPSGGPSYEQYFGPGTRLTVT.

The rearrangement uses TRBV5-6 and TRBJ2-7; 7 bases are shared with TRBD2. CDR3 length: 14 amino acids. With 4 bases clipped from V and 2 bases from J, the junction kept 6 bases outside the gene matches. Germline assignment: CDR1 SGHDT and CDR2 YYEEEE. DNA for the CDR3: TGTGCCAGCAGCGTGGGAGGGTCACCCTACGAGCAGTACTTC. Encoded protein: CASSVGGSPYEQYF. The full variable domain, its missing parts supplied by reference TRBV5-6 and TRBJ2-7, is DAGVTQSPTHLIKTRGQQVTLRCSPKSGHDTVSWYQQALGQGPQFIFQYYEEEERQRGNFPDRFSGHQFPNYSSELNVNALLLGDSALYLCASSVGGSPYEQYFGPGTRLTVT.

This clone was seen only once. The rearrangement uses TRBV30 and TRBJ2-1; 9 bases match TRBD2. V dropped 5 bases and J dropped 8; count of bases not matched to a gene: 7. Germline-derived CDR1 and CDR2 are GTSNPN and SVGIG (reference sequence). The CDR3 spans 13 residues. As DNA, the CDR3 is TGTGCCTGGGGGCGGGGGGGCTTAGATGAGCAGTTCTTC. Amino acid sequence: CAWGRGGLDEQFF.

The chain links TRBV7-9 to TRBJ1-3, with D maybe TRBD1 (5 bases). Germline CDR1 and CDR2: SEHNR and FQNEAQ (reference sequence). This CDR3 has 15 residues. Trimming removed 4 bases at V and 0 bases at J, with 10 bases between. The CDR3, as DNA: TGTGCCAGCAGCTCACTGGGGGACTCTGGAAACACCATATATTTT. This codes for CASSSLGDSGNTIYF.

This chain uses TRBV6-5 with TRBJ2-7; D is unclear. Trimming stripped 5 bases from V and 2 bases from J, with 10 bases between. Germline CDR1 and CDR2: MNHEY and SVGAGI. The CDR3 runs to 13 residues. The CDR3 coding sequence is TGTGCCAGCAGTCGACTGTTAACCTACGAGCAGTACTTC. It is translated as CASSRLLTYEQYF.

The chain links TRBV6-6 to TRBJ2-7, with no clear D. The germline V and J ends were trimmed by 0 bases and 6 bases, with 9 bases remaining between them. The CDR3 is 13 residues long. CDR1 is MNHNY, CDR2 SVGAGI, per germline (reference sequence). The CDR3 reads CASSYSEDGEQYF. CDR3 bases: TGTGCCAGCAGTTACTCAGAGGACGGCGAGCAGTACTTC.

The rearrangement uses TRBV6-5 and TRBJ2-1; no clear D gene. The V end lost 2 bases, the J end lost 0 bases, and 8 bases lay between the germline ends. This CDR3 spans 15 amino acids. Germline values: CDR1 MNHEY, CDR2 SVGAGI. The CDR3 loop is CASSYGSASYNEQFF. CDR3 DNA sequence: TGTGCCAGCAGTTACGGCAGTGCCTCCTACAATGAGCAGTTCTTC.

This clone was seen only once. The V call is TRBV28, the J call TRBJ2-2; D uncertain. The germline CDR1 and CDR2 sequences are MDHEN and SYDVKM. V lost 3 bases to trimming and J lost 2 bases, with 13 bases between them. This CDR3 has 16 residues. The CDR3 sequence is CASSFSPLVNTGELFF. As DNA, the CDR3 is TGTGCCAGCAGTTTCTCCCCGTTAGTTAACACCGGGGAGCTGTTTTTT.

Here the CDR3 DNA reads TGTGCCAGCAGTCCCGGGGGACAGGGGGACAATGAGCAGTTCTTC. Protein: CASSPGGQGDNEQFF. The chain links TRBV6-7 to TRBJ2-1, with 11 bases matching TRBD1. TRBV6-7 is recorded as an ORF, its role being uncertain. The V and J ends lost 5 bases and 5 bases, in that order; junction bases with no gene match: 5. The CDR3 is 15 amino acids.

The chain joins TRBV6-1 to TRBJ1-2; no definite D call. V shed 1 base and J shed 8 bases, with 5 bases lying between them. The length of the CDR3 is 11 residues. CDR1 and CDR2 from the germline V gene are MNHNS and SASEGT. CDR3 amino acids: CASSEGGGYTF. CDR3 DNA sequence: TGTGCCAGCAGTGAAGGTGGAGGCTACACCTTC.

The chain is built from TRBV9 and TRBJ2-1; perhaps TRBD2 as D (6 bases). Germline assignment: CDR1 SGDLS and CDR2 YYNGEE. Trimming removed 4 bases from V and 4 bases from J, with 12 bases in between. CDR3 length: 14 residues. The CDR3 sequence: CASSLFGGYNEQFF. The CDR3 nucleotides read TGTGCCAGCAGCCTATTTGGGGGGTACAATGAGCAGTTCTTC.

The CDR3 DNA is TGTGCCAGCACCGAGACAGGGGTCGCCTACGAGCAGTACTTC. Encoded protein: CASTETGVAYEQYF. This chain joins TRBV2 and TRBJ2-7; TRBD1 aligns across 8 bases. Germline CDR1 is SNHLY and CDR2 is FYNNEI. CDR3 length equals 14 residues. With V trimmed by 7 bases and J by 2 bases, 7 bases remained unmatched.